A single sample gave rise to the 17 T cell receptor beta chains below, sequenced in a study of cytomegalovirus exposure and HLA in healthy donors. TCRdb's copy holds only in-frame clones and misses some; the assay was immunoSEQ multiplex PCR. The data contain hundreds of thousands of clones, 70% to 90% of them singletons. Sample: PBMCs. The receptors here all came from a woman under 40 in good health and CMV-seropositive.

This clone was picked up many times. The gene calls are TRBV28 and TRBJ2-7, with 9 bases identical to TRBD1. V dropped 4 bases and J dropped 2; count of bases not matched to a gene: 6. The CDR3 length is 15 residues. CDR1 is MDHEN and CDR2 is SYDVKM in the germline V gene. Written as DNA, the CDR3 is TGTGCCAGCAGTTATAGGACAGGGGAAACCTACGAGCAGTACTTC. Protein: CASSYRTGETYEQYF.

The chain employs TRBV6-1 and TRBJ2-1; D is possibly TRBD2 (6 bases). The CDR3 spans 14 residues. Per the germline V gene, CDR1 is MNHNS and CDR2 is SASEGT. The germline V and J ends were trimmed by 0 bases and 8 bases, with 11 bases remaining between them. The CDR3 reads CASSEASTRYEQFF. Here the CDR3 DNA reads TGTGCCAGCAGTGAAGCTTCGACTAGGTATGAGCAGTTCTTC.

This chain links TRBV7-9 with TRBJ2-7; D is perhaps TRBD1 (5 bases). The CDR3 covers 13 residues. Germline V gene sequence: CDR1 SEHNR, CDR2 FQNEAQ (reference sequence). V was clipped by 6 bases and J by 3 bases, with 12 bases between them. CDR3 DNA sequence: TGTGCCAGCAGACTTGACGGACACTACGAGCAGTACTTC. It codes for CASRLDGHYEQYF.

This rearrangement joins TRBV13 to TRBJ2-5; TRBD2 agrees at 8 bases. V lost 1 base and J lost 1; bases outside the gene matches: 2. The germline V gene has CDR1 PRHDT and CDR2 FYEKMQ (reference sequence). The CDR3 is made up of 15 amino acids. CDR3 DNA: TGTGCCAGCAGCTTAGCGGGGGGGGGCCAAGAGACCCAGTACTTC. This gives the protein CASSLAGGGQETQYF.

The chain joins TRBV7-8 to TRBJ2-3; 15 bases fit TRBD2. The CDR3 has 18 amino acids. Germline trimming cut 1 base from V and 1 base from J; bases unmatched to any gene: 3. Germline CDR1 is SGHVS and CDR2 is FQNEAQ. The CDR3 here is CASSLGRTSGRGTDTQYF. The CDR3 coding sequence is TGTGCCAGCAGCTTAGGGCGGACTAGCGGGAGGGGCACAGATACGCAGTATTTT.

The J gene is TRBJ2-1, the V gene TRBV4-1; TRBD2 matches 8 bases. Germline V lookup: CDR1 MGHRA, CDR2 YSYEKL. This CDR3 region has 15 residues. The J segment lost 3 bases and the V segment lost 8 bases, leaving 9 bases of the junction unmatched. As DNA, the CDR3 is TGCGCCAGCCACCGGGAGGGCCCTAGCTACAATGAGCAGTTCTTC. This encodes CASHREGPSYNEQFF.

The rearrangement links TRBV7-3 to TRBJ2-7; 7 bases map to TRBD1. The CDR3 covers 14 residues. Unmatched junction bases numbered 4, after V lost 5 bases and J lost 0 bases. Germline CDR1 reads SGHTA; CDR2 reads FQGTGA. The CDR3: CASSPTGISYEQYF. The DNA for the CDR3 is TGTGCCAGCAGCCCGACAGGGATCTCCTACGAGCAGTACTTC.

This chain uses TRBV6-1 with TRBJ1-5; possible D gene TRBD1, 6 bases. Germline assignment: CDR1 MNHNS and CDR2 SASEGT. The CDR3 is made up of 13 amino acids. V was cut by 6 bases and J by 7 bases, with 13 bases left in between. As DNA, the CDR3 is TGTGCCAGCAGCTCTACAGGGTACCAGCCCCAGCATTTT. Its protein product is CASSSTGYQPQHF.

The J gene is TRBJ2-1, the V gene TRBV19; D is ambiguous. With 5 bases removed from V and 14 bases from J, the gap between germline ends came to 19 bases. This CDR3 is 13 amino acids long. Germline CDR1 LNHDA, CDR2 SQIVND (reference sequence). DNA for the CDR3: TGTGCCAGTAGTTCCCCCCCGGGTCTGAAAGAGTTCTTC. Its translation: CASSSPPGLKEFF.

The chain is built from TRBV14 and TRBJ1-2; 7 nucleotides align to TRBD1. The V and J ends lost 1 base and 8 bases, in that order; junction bases with no gene match: 7. Germline V gives CDR1 SGHDN, CDR2 FVKESK. The length of the CDR3 is 14 residues. The CDR3 sequence is CASSQARTGRGYTF. The CDR3 DNA follows: TGTGCCAGCAGCCAAGCCCGGACAGGAAGGGGCTACACCTTC.

The chain combines TRBV27 with TRBJ1-2, with 7 positions matching TRBD1. Unmatched junction bases numbered 9, after V lost 5 bases and J lost 3 bases. Germline CDR1 is MNHEY and CDR2 is SMNVEV (reference sequence). The CDR3 spans 15 residues. This CDR3 is CASSVNRGAHYGYTF. CDR3 nucleotides: TGTGCCAGCAGTGTTAACAGGGGAGCCCACTATGGCTACACCTTC.

This clone appeared a few times. V and J are TRBV19 and TRBJ1-5; D may be TRBD1 (6 bases). From germline, CDR1 is LNHDA and CDR2 SQIVND (reference sequence). Trimming took off 5 bases at V and 3 bases at J, with 23 bases between the two ends. The CDR3 is 18 residues long. The CDR3 coding sequence is TGTGCCAGTAGTTCAGGTGGCCCCGGGTACAGGGTCAATCAGCCCCAGCATTTT. This codes for CASSSGGPGYRVNQPQHF.

The V and J genes are TRBV28 and TRBJ2-4; D is possibly TRBD2 (6 bases). Trimming shortened V by 7 bases and J by 7 bases, and 14 bases separated the two germline ends. This CDR3 is 13 amino acids long. Germline CDR1 is MDHEN and CDR2 is SYDVKM. CDR3 bases: TGTGCCAGCAAAGATCCGGGACTTAACATTCAGTACTTC. Amino acid sequence: CASKDPGLNIQYF.

This clone was picked up one time. J is TRBJ1-5 and V is TRBV27, with 9 bases lining up with TRBD1. Trimming took 5 bases from V and 9 from J; bases not matched to a gene: 14. Germline CDR1 is MNHEY and CDR2 is SMNVEV (reference sequence). The CDR3 contains 16 residues. CDR3 sequence: CASSPATGGNSGPQHF. The CDR3, as DNA: TGTGCCAGCAGTCCGGCCACAGGGGGCAACTCCGGGCCCCAGCATTTT.

The gene calls are TRBV19 and TRBJ2-7; D perhaps matches TRBD1 (5 bases). The CDR3 extends over 14 amino acids. The germline CDR1 and CDR2 sequences are LNHDA and SQIVND (reference sequence). Trimming cost V 6 bases and J 3 bases, with 15 bases left between them. The CDR3 reads CASSATGAFYEQYF. The CDR3, as DNA: TGTGCCAGTAGCGCTACTGGGGCTTTCTACGAGCAGTACTTC.

The rearrangement uses TRBV27 and TRBJ1-2; D is ambiguous. This CDR3 comprises 14 residues. V was trimmed by 7 bases and J by 7 bases, leaving 19 bases between them. The germline CDR1 and CDR2 sequences are MNHEY and SMNVEV (reference sequence). CDR3 in amino acids: CASKRRLETSGYTF. DNA of the CDR3: TGTGCCAGCAAGAGGCGGCTAGAAACTAGTGGCTACACCTTC.

Here the CDR3 DNA reads TGCGCCAGCAGTCGCCGCGAGGACTATGGCTACACCTTC. This sequence encodes CASSRREDYGYTF. The chain employs TRBV5-1 and TRBJ1-2, with D unresolved. Trimming stripped 5 bases from V and 3 bases from J, with 11 bases between. Germline loops: CDR1 SGHRS, CDR2 YFSETQ. This CDR3 region has 13 residues.